This passage covers 17 T cell receptor beta chains from one sample sequenced in a study of regulatory T cells in long-lasting Graves disease. Time point defined: persistent/refractory GD, antithyroid drugs over 5 years with positive TRAb. Extracted PBMC RNA gave rise to the TCR library. HTBI primers from iRepertoire and Arm-PCR of CDR3 regions yielded the TCR beta libraries. TCRdb reprocessed the multiplex PCR reads with MiXCR, giving one entry per CDR3 protein. The sample holds 400,000 to 500,000 distinct CDR3 sequences, roughly 21% seen once. The sequencing here drew on peripheral blood mononuclear cells (PBMCs), taken when the disease was refractory, from a patient treated with antithyroid drugs. Receptor source: a female donor with Graves disease.

This clonotype was picked up many times. This chain connects TRBV11-2 to TRBJ2-7; no clear D gene. The germline V gene has CDR1 SGHAT and CDR2 FQNNGV. V dropped 2 bases and J dropped 0 bases, with 11 bases sitting between them. This CDR3 is built from 15 residues. CDR3: CASSLTPTPSYEQYF. In DNA form, the CDR3 reads TGTGCCAGCAGCTTAACCCCGACACCCTCCTACGAGCAGTACTTC.

In its sample, this clonotype was seen many times. The chain recombines TRBV20-1 with TRBJ1-2; no firm D call. The CDR3 is made up of 13 amino acids. The V end was cut by 6 bases, the J end by 4 bases, with 15 bases between. Germline V gene data show CDR1 as DFQATT and CDR2 as SNEGSKA (reference sequence). CDR3 amino acids: CSAIEVGVYGYTF. The CDR3 DNA reads TGCAGTGCAATTGAGGTCGGAGTCTATGGCTACACCTTC.

The J gene is TRBJ2-7, the V gene TRBV27; D might be TRBD1 or TRBD2, each matching 5 bases. The CDR3 has 14 residues. Germline CDR1 is MNHEY and CDR2 is SMNVEV (reference sequence). V was trimmed by 4 bases and J by 9 bases, leaving 19 bases between them. CDR3 amino acids: CASSSVRGAFGQYF. In DNA, the CDR3 is TGTGCCAGCAGTTCTGTACGAGGGGCGTTCGGGCAGTACTTC.

This clonotype was counted between two and nine times. The chain recombines TRBV20-1 with TRBJ2-4; D is possibly TRBD1 or TRBD2 (5 bases each). CDR1 and CDR2 from the germline V gene are DFQATT and SNEGSKA (reference sequence). V gave up 5 bases and J gave up 0 bases, with 14 bases separating them. The CDR3 totals 15 residues. The CDR3 spells CSAQGRGLAKNIQYF. CDR3 DNA: TGCAGTGCTCAGGGACGGGGTTTAGCCAAAAACATTCAGTACTTC.

This clonotype was counted ten times or more. The chain couples TRBV2 to TRBJ2-2, with D tentatively TRBD1 or TRBD2 (5 bases each). Trimming took 5 bases from V and 1 from J, leaving 11 bases between them. CDR1 SNHLY and CDR2 FYNNEI come from the germline V gene. The CDR3 spans 15 residues. DNA for the CDR3: TGTGCCAGCAGTCGGGACGGATTGAACACCGGGGAGCTGTTTTTT. Translating gives CASSRDGLNTGELFF.

V usage is TRBV9 and J usage is TRBJ2-2, with unresolved D. This CDR3 has 13 amino acids. Per the germline V gene, CDR1 is SGDLS and CDR2 is YYNGEE. V lost 0 bases and J 4 bases, leaving 4 bases between the germline ends. The CDR3, as DNA: TGTGCCAGCAGCGTAGACGGCACCGGGGAGCTGTTTTTT. Translating it yields CASSVDGTGELFF.

The count of this clonotype is one. This chain joins TRBV7-2 and TRBJ2-1; 8 positions agree with TRBD1. This CDR3 region has 15 residues. Germline V CDR1 and CDR2: SGHTA, FQGNSA. V lost 5 bases, J lost 3 bases, and 6 bases stayed unmatched. CDR3 amino acids: CASSRAQGVYNEQFF. CDR3 DNA sequence: TGTGCCAGCAGCCGCGCACAGGGGGTCTACAATGAGCAGTTCTTC.

This clonotype was seen ten or more times. An end of the junction does not agree with germline; a read error may underlie this. The CDR3 spells CASSLEGQETQYF. The CDR3 coding sequence is TGTGCCAGCAGCTTAGAAGGACAAGAGACCCAGTACTTC. The V gene is TRBV5-1, the J gene TRBJ2-5, with D hard to call. Per germline, CDR1 SGHRS and CDR2 YFSETQ. The CDR3 contains 13 residues.

This clonotype was seen only a few times. This chain joins TRBV10-3 and TRBJ2-2; possible D gene TRBD2, 5 bases. The germline V gene has CDR1 ENHRY and CDR2 SYGVKD. There are 13 residues in the CDR3. The V and J ends lost 6 bases and 7 bases respectively, with 12 bases between them. This CDR3 is CAIRGSGIGELFF. DNA of the CDR3: TGTGCCATCAGGGGCTCCGGGATCGGGGAGCTGTTTTTT.

The CDR3 nucleotides are TGCGCCAGCAGCCAAGTCTTCGGCATGAACACTGAAGCTTTCTTT. This translates into CASSQVFGMNTEAFF. The chain employs TRBV4-1 and TRBJ1-1, with D unresolved. The CDR3 length is 15 residues. The V and J ends lost 1 base and 0 bases respectively, with 9 bases between them. Germline CDR1 reads MGHRA; CDR2 reads YSYEKL.

The rearrangement links TRBV7-9 to TRBJ1-2, with a weak D call TRBD1 (5 bases). The germline gives CDR1 SEHNR, CDR2 FQNEAQ (reference sequence). With 4 bases removed from V and 4 bases from J, the gap between germline ends came to 16 bases. CDR3 length: 15 amino acids. CDR3 sequence (DNA): TGTGCCAGCAGCTCTACCGCGGGGGTGGCCTATGGCTACACCTTC. Protein product: CASSSTAGVAYGYTF.

In its sample, this clonotype was seen a few times. The chain has TRBV3-1 and TRBJ1-1, with TRBD1 matching 8 bases. The V gene end was trimmed by 3 bases and the J gene end by 1 base; junction bases not matched to a gene: 4. Germline assignment: CDR1 LGHDT and CDR2 YNNKEL (reference sequence). The CDR3 has 15 amino acids. CDR3 region: CASSQDRVGNTEAFF. CDR3 nucleotides: TGTGCCAGCAGCCAGGACAGGGTCGGGAACACTGAAGCTTTCTTT.

This clonotype was seen many times. The rearrangement uses TRBV29-1 and TRBJ1-1; D is possibly TRBD1 (5 bases). Trimming removed 6 bases at V and 0 bases at J, with 14 bases between. This CDR3 is 14 amino acids long. CDR1 is SQVTM, CDR2 ANQGSEA, per germline. This CDR3 reads CSVMGLRMNTEAFF. Here the CDR3 DNA reads TGCAGCGTAATGGGACTGAGGATGAACACTGAAGCTTTCTTT.

In this sample, this clonotype turned up many times. The rearrangement uses TRBV7-2 and TRBJ1-2; 7 bases map to TRBD1. Germline values: CDR1 SGHTA, CDR2 FQGNSA. The CDR3 contains 14 residues. Trimming at V came to 5 bases and at J to 5 bases, leaving 8 bases not matched to a gene. CDR3 loop: CASSRNEGAYGYTF. As DNA, the CDR3 is TGTGCCAGCAGCCGCAATGAGGGGGCATATGGCTACACCTTC.

This clonotype came up many times. J is TRBJ1-5 and V is TRBV2; 8 nucleotides line up with TRBD1. From germline, CDR1 is SNHLY and CDR2 FYNNEI. This CDR3 is 18 amino acids long. Trimming removed 7 bases from V and 4 bases from J; junction bases left unmatched: 18. The CDR3 sequence: CASTEWGPGQVLNQPQHF. CDR3 DNA: TGTGCCAGCACCGAATGGGGACCGGGACAGGTTTTAAATCAGCCCCAGCATTTT.

This chain connects TRBV6-2 or TRBV6-3 to TRBJ2-3; D is unresolved. The CDR3 spans 18 residues. Germline V gene sequence: CDR1 MNHEY, CDR2 SVGEGT. V was shortened by 6 bases and J by 2 bases, with 24 bases between the two germline ends. This CDR3 is CASSSQQAAPGYTDTQYF. The CDR3, as DNA: TGTGCCAGCAGCTCACAGCAGGCTGCGCCAGGATACACAGATACGCAGTATTTT.

The V call is TRBV7-9, the J call TRBJ1-1; TRBD1 matches at 8 bases. The CDR3 is 14 residues long. Losses at the gene ends were 0 bases for V and 8 bases for J; bases not matched to a gene: 5. The germline gives CDR1 SEHNR, CDR2 FQNEAQ (reference sequence). The CDR3 protein is CASSLAQAGGEAFF. The CDR3 nucleotides are TGTGCCAGCAGCTTAGCGCAGGCAGGGGGCGAAGCTTTCTTT.